What follows are 30 T cell receptor beta chains derived from one specimen sequenced in a study of cytomegalovirus exposure and HLA in healthy donors. TCRdb's table, derived via immunoSEQ multiplex PCR, lists solely in-frame clones and lacks some. The data contain more than 110,000 clones, roughly four fifths of them singletons. Sequencing was carried out using PBMCs. The origin of the receptors is a woman in her 30s in good health and CMV-seronegative.

The V gene is TRBV7-3, the J gene TRBJ2-7; 7 bases are a match to TRBD1. V was pared by 2 bases and J by 2 bases, with 6 bases of the junction left unmatched. The germline V gene encodes CDR1 SGHTA and CDR2 FQGTGA. CDR3 length: 15 amino acids. The CDR3 sequence is CASSLFSGTAYEQYF. The CDR3 DNA reads TGTGCCAGCAGCTTATTTTCCGGGACAGCCTACGAGCAGTACTTC.

The V and J genes are TRBV28 and TRBJ2-2, with D maybe TRBD1 (6 bases). The CDR3 loop spans 14 amino acids. Trimming pared 7 bases from V and 6 bases from J, leaving 15 bases between. The germline V gene has CDR1 MDHEN and CDR2 SYDVKM. The CDR3 is CASTFSWTAGELFF. In DNA form, the CDR3 reads TGTGCCAGCACCTTTTCCTGGACAGCCGGGGAGCTGTTTTTT.

The chain carries TRBV27 and TRBJ1-1; D remains ambiguous. V dropped 6 bases and J dropped 4 bases, with 15 bases sitting between them. The CDR3 consists of 14 residues. Germline V gives CDR1 MNHEY, CDR2 SMNVEV (reference sequence). The CDR3 DNA reads as TGTGCCAGCAGGCCCCTTGGGCCTCCCACTGAAGCTTTCTTT. It codes for CASRPLGPPTEAFF.

The gene calls are TRBV11-2 and TRBJ2-3, with TRBD2 identical over 11 bases. The CDR3 is 19 amino acids. Germline lookup yields CDR1 SGHAT and CDR2 FQNNGV. V lost 8 bases to trimming and J lost 0 bases; unmatched junction nucleotides: 16. The CDR3 is CASRGWRGTSGASTDTQYF. DNA for the CDR3: TGTGCCAGCCGGGGATGGCGAGGGACTAGCGGTGCTAGCACAGATACGCAGTATTTT.

The V and J genes are TRBV4-1 and TRBJ2-2; 8 bases line up with TRBD1. Germline assignment: CDR1 MGHRA and CDR2 YSYEKL. V dropped 4 bases and J dropped 7; count of bases not matched to a gene: 14. The CDR3 totals 17 residues. The CDR3, as DNA: TGCGCCAGCAGCCGGACAGGGAATAATGCGGTGGGCGGGGAGCTGTTTTTT. This translates into CASSRTGNNAVGGELFF.

The V and J genes are TRBV6-5 and TRBJ2-5, with D perhaps TRBD2 (5 bases). The CDR3 contains 13 residues. The V and J ends lost 2 bases and 6 bases respectively, with 10 bases between them. In germline, CDR1 is MNHEY, CDR2 SVGAGI. CDR3 region: CASSYPGMQTQYF. As DNA, the CDR3 is TGTGCCAGCAGTTACCCGGGGATGCAGACCCAGTACTTC.

The chain recombines TRBV7-2 with TRBJ2-7, with 10 bases aligning to TRBD1. The CDR3 totals 13 residues. The V segment lost 5 bases and the J segment 6 bases; nucleotides outside the gene matches: 4. The germline V gene has CDR1 SGHTA and CDR2 FQGNSA. DNA for the CDR3: TGTGCCAGCAGCCCGAGGGACAGGGGCGAGCAGTACTTC. This gives the protein CASSPRDRGEQYF.

The chain's CDR3 is CASSLGWAGANVLTF. CDR3 coding DNA: TGTGCCAGCAGCTTGGGGTGGGCCGGGGCCAACGTCCTGACTTTC. The chain links TRBV5-5 to TRBJ2-6; D is uncertain. This CDR3 has 15 residues. V lost 0 bases to trimming and J lost 4 bases, with 8 bases between them. Germline CDR1 SGHKS, CDR2 YYEKEE (reference sequence). Full variable domain (outside the CDR3, taken from reference TRBV5-5 and TRBJ2-6): DAGVTQSPTHLIKTRGQQVTLRCSPISGHKSVSWYQQVLGQGPQFIFQYYEKEERGRGNFPDRFSARQFPNYSSELNVNALLLGDSALYLCASSLGWAGANVLTFGAGSRLTVL.

The chain has TRBV5-1 and TRBJ2-5; D possibly corresponds to TRBD1 (7 bases). Trimming cost V 3 bases and J 2 bases, with 14 bases left between them. CDR1 SGHRS and CDR2 YFSETQ come from the germline V gene. The CDR3 loop spans 15 amino acids. The CDR3 sequence: CASSSGGGQQETQYF. DNA for the CDR3: TGCGCCAGCAGCTCCGGAGGGGGACAGCAAGAGACCCAGTACTTC.

The chain links TRBV5-1 to TRBJ2-1, with 10 bases aligning to TRBD2. The germline gives CDR1 SGHRS, CDR2 YFSETQ. Trimming at V came to 1 base and at J to 6 bases, leaving 16 bases not matched to a gene. The CDR3 is 19 residues long. The CDR3 is CASSLRFGSSGGPLNEQFF. The CDR3 region has the DNA TGCGCCAGCAGCTTGAGATTCGGGTCTAGCGGGGGACCTCTCAATGAGCAGTTCTTC.

The chain carries TRBV5-1 and TRBJ2-3, with 9 bases that match TRBD2. This CDR3 region has 16 residues. J was trimmed by 1 base and V by 0 bases; bases with no gene match: 3. Germline V gene lookup returns CDR1 SGHRS and CDR2 YFSETQ. In DNA, the CDR3 is TGCGCCAGCAGCTTGGGGCGCGGGGGGGGCACAGATACGCAGTATTTT. As protein: CASSLGRGGGTDTQYF.

V gene TRBV10-1 combines with J gene TRBJ1-2; 8 bases map to TRBD1. Germline V lookup: CDR1 WNHNN, CDR2 SYGVQD (reference sequence). V lost 2 bases and J lost 8; bases outside the gene matches: 19. The CDR3 consists of 18 residues. The CDR3 bases are TGCGCCAGCAGTGAGGCGCTCGGGACAGGAGAGCGCTCACCGGGCTACACCTTC. It encodes CASSEALGTGERSPGYTF.

CDR3 in amino acids: CSVEGARGGLGNEQFF. For the CDR3, the DNA is TGCAGCGTTGAGGGGGCGCGGGGGGGCCTCGGTAATGAGCAGTTCTTC. The chain employs TRBV29-1 and TRBJ2-1, with TRBD2 matching over 9 bases. CDR3 length: 16 amino acids. The germline V gene encodes CDR1 SQVTM and CDR2 ANQGSEA. The junction had 13 bases not matched to a gene; V was cut back by 3 bases and J by 7 bases.

This clone has just one count. CDR3 nucleotide sequence: TGTGCCAGCAGCTTGTCGTCAGGGACAGGAAGGTATGGCTACACCTTC. Encoded protein: CASSLSSGTGRYGYTF. J is TRBJ1-2 and V is TRBV5-4; 8 bases agree with TRBD1. This CDR3 contains 16 residues. V lost 1 base to trimming and J lost 5 bases; unmatched junction nucleotides: 10. Germline CDR1 is SGHNT and CDR2 is YYREEE (reference sequence).

This sequence joins TRBV5-6 and TRBJ2-7; tentatively, D is TRBD1 (6 bases). The V end was cut by 1 base, the J end by 3 bases, with 8 bases between. The V gene's germline CDR1 is SGHDT and CDR2 YYEEEE. The CDR3 is 13 amino acids. CDR3: CASSLNRVYEQYF. In DNA, the CDR3 is TGTGCCAGCAGCTTGAACAGGGTCTACGAGCAGTACTTC. Complete variable domain (other parts from reference TRBV5-6 and TRBJ2-7): DAGVTQSPTHLIKTRGQQVTLRCSPKSGHDTVSWYQQALGQGPQFIFQYYEEEERQRGNFPDRFSGHQFPNYSSELNVNALLLGDSALYLCASSLNRVYEQYFGPGTRLTVT.

The rearrangement uses TRBV2 and TRBJ2-6, with TRBD2 as a possible D gene (5 bases). CDR1 and CDR2 (germline): SNHLY, FYNNEI. V was shortened by 5 bases and J by 4 bases, with 12 bases between the two germline ends. The CDR3 is made up of 15 amino acids. The CDR3 nucleotides are TGTGCCAGCAGTAATGGAGGTTCCGGGGCCAACGTCCTGACTTTC. It specifies CASSNGGSGANVLTF.

The chain uses TRBV4-1 and TRBJ2-6, with no clear D. The CDR3 totals 18 residues. Germline CDR1 reads MGHRA; CDR2 reads YSYEKL. Deletions cut 4 bases from V and 0 bases from J, with 16 bases between. The DNA of the CDR3 is TGCGCCAGCAGCCCCCAAGTCGGTGTTGGCTCTGGGGCCAACGTCCTGACTTTC. Its translation: CASSPQVGVGSGANVLTF.

The chain is built from TRBV27 and TRBJ1-1; TRBD1 might be the D (5 bases). Trimming removed 3 bases from V and 3 bases from J, with 14 bases in between. This CDR3 has 15 residues. CDR1 and CDR2 from the germline V gene are MNHEY and SMNVEV (reference sequence). The chain's CDR3 is CASSFKYGGDTEAFF. The CDR3 DNA is TGTGCCAGCAGTTTTAAGTACGGGGGAGACACTGAAGCTTTCTTT.

The rearrangement uses TRBV5-1 and TRBJ2-4; 8 bases are shared with TRBD2. CDR1 is SGHRS and CDR2 is YFSETQ in the germline V gene. Trimming removed 4 bases from V and 5 bases from J; junction bases left unmatched: 5. The CDR3 sequence is 14 residues long. CDR3 residues: CASSSGSGENIQYF. CDR3 bases: TGCGCCAGCAGCAGTGGTAGCGGGGAAAACATTCAGTACTTC.

This chain's CDR3 is CASSAGQPGSYEQYF. The CDR3 nucleotides read TGCGCCAGCAGCGCGGGACAGCCCGGCTCCTACGAGCAGTACTTC. The chain is built from TRBV5-1 and TRBJ2-7; a weak D match, TRBD1 (7 bases). V gave up 4 bases and J gave up 0 bases, with 14 bases separating them. The CDR3 extends over 15 amino acids. CDR1 and CDR2 (germline): SGHRS, YFSETQ.

V is TRBV7-9 and J is TRBJ2-3; 9 bases fit TRBD2. This CDR3 is 16 amino acids long. Germline CDR1 is SEHNR and CDR2 is FQNEAQ (reference sequence). V lost 2 bases, J lost 0 bases, and 3 bases stayed unmatched. CDR3 nucleotide sequence: TGTGCCAGCAGCTTAAACCTAGCGGGGAGCACAGATACGCAGTATTTT. Translated: CASSLNLAGSTDTQYF.

The rearrangement uses TRBV9 and TRBJ2-7; a possible D gene is TRBD1 (6 bases). The CDR3 runs 16 residues. The V end was cut by 0 bases, the J end by 5 bases, with 18 bases between. From germline, CDR1 is SGDLS and CDR2 YYNGEE. CDR3 in DNA: TGTGCCAGCAGCGTAGGGGGTGGGGGCAGGGGAAACGAGCAGTACTTC. This translates into CASSVGGGGRGNEQYF.

This clone was found a few times. The V and J genes are TRBV2 and TRBJ1-6; weak D call: TRBD1 (5 bases). V lost 4 bases, J lost 7 bases, and 17 bases lay in between. Germline CDR1 reads SNHLY; CDR2 reads FYNNEI. The CDR3 has 16 amino acids. The CDR3 spells CASSVNTGGGNSPLHF. CDR3 DNA sequence: TGTGCCAGCAGTGTAAATACCGGGGGTGGGAATTCACCCCTCCACTTT.

J is TRBJ1-2 and V is TRBV5-1, with D hard to call. This CDR3 has 15 amino acids. V was cut by 6 bases and J by 5 bases, with 20 bases left in between. Germline CDR1 and CDR2: SGHRS and YFSETQ. CDR3 amino acids: CASTLAGGDGYGYTF. CDR3 bases: TGCGCCAGCACCTTAGCGGGTGGAGACGGGTATGGCTACACCTTC.

This clone has a handful of counts. This chain links TRBV5-1 with TRBJ1-4; D unresolved. The CDR3 runs 18 residues. Germline CDR1 SGHRS, CDR2 YFSETQ. Deletions cut 0 bases from V and 0 bases from J, with 15 bases between. This CDR3 reads CASSLAYRGIPTNEKLFF. The CDR3 DNA reads TGCGCCAGCAGCTTGGCCTATCGGGGAATCCCAACTAATGAAAAACTGTTTTTT.

This sequence joins TRBV29-1 and TRBJ1-2; the D gene is possibly TRBD1 (6 bases). Germline CDR1 SQVTM, CDR2 ANQGSEA. Trimming left V 3 bases short and J 3 bases short, with 14 bases between. The CDR3 length is 14 residues. The CDR3 coding sequence is TGCAGCGTTGAGTCAGTATGGGGGCACTATGGCTACACCTTC. It translates to CSVESVWGHYGYTF.

The V gene is TRBV2, the J gene TRBJ2-2; TRBD1 agrees at 7 bases. Germline values: CDR1 SNHLY, CDR2 FYNNEI. The CDR3 extends over 13 amino acids. Trimming took 5 bases from V and 8 from J; bases not matched to a gene: 5. The CDR3 DNA reads as TGTGCCAGCAGTCGTACCAGGGGGGGGGAGCTGTTTTTT. The encoded protein is CASSRTRGGELFF.

This chain joins TRBV9 and TRBJ2-3, with a tentative D call TRBD2 (5 bases). The V gene lost 4 bases and the J gene lost 1 base, with 16 bases spanning the gap. CDR1 and CDR2 from the germline V gene are SGDLS and YYNGEE. The CDR3 is 16 amino acids. CDR3 loop: CASSPVKSGGTDTQYF. CDR3 DNA sequence: TGTGCCAGCAGCCCCGTTAAAAGCGGAGGCACAGATACGCAGTATTTT.

The chain carries TRBV7-3 and TRBJ2-5; the match to TRBD2 covers 7 bases. CDR3 length equals 16 residues. CDR1 and CDR2 (germline): SGHTA, FQGTGA. The ends lost 1 base at V and 4 bases at J; junction bases unmatched: 9. The CDR3 DNA reads as TGTGCCAGCAGCTTAAATGGCGGGGGATCCCGAGAGACCCAGTACTTC. As protein: CASSLNGGGSRETQYF.

The V call is TRBV9, the J call TRBJ2-2; TRBD2 matches at 7 bases. Germline V CDR1 and CDR2: SGDLS, YYNGEE. J gave up 7 bases and V 4 bases, and 7 bases lay outside the gene matches. CDR3 length: 14 residues. As DNA, the CDR3 is TGTGCCAGCAGCCCACAGCGGGGTGGCGGGGAGCTGTTTTTT. This codes for CASSPQRGGGELFF.